This is a list of T cell receptor beta chains from one sample in a study of shared clonotypes between healthy human individuals. Sequencing used immunoSEQ multiplex PCR; TCRdb keeps in-frame clones, though not all of them. The sample lists about 700,000 clones, under 95% occurring once. The sequenced material came from naive CD8+ T cells sorted from blood. These receptors were obtained from a man aged 25 to 40 in good health. The CDR3 runs from the conserved cysteine through the conserved F or W. Fields, in order: J gene, clone size, V gene, D gene, CDR3 protein, CDR3 DNA. A D gene is named only where the DNA matches it firmly. Rows may omit the clone size; those that give it use once, few, many or a size class.

J: TRBJ1-1
size: -
V: TRBV7-2
D: -
CDR3: CASSFRGAGTEAFF
DNA: TGTGCCAGCAGCTTCAGGGGCGCAGGCACTGAAGCTTTCTTT

J: TRBJ2-3
size: -
V: TRBV28
D: -
CDR3: CASSSAWGTTDTQYF
DNA: TGTGCCAGCAGCTCAGCCTGGGGCACGACAGATACGCAGTATTTT

J: TRBJ2-1
size: -
V: TRBV7-9
D: -
CDR3: CASSLEGNEQFF
DNA: TGTGCCAGCAGCTTGGAGGGCAATGAGCAGTTCTTC

J: TRBJ1-2
size: -
V: TRBV6-1
D: -
CDR3: CAAGAGVNYGYTF
DNA: TGTGCCGCTGGGGCGGGAGTTAACTATGGCTACACCTTC

J: TRBJ1-1
size: -
V: TRBV6-6
D: TRBD1
CDR3: CASSYSRQGPNTEAFF
DNA: TGTGCCAGCAGTTACTCGAGACAGGGGCCGAACACTGAAGCTTTCTTT

J: TRBJ2-2
size: once
V: TRBV30
D: TRBD2
CDR3: CAWSNRLAGVDEELFF
DNA: TGTGCCTGGAGTAACCGACTAGCGGGAGTTGACGAGGAGCTGTTTTTT

J: TRBJ2-7
size: -
V: TRBV27
D: TRBD2
CDR3: CASSLAGTSGYEQYF
DNA: TGTGCCAGCAGTTTAGCCGGGACTAGCGGATACGAGCAGTACTTC

J: TRBJ2-7
size: -
V: TRBV18
D: -
CDR3: CASSPERYEQYF
DNA: TGTGCCAGCTCACCCGAGCGTTACGAGCAGTACTTC

J: TRBJ2-2
size: -
V: TRBV4-1
D: TRBD1
CDR3: CASSQDGQGAGELFF
DNA: TGCGCCAGCAGCCAGGATGGACAGGGTGCCGGGGAGCTGTTTTTT

J: TRBJ2-7
size: -
V: TRBV4-1
D: -
CDR3: CASSQDRTPPYEQYF
DNA: TGCGCCAGCAGCCAAGACCGGACACCACCCTACGAGCAGTACTTC

J: TRBJ2-1
size: -
V: TRBV15
D: TRBD1
CDR3: CATSREGGQGRNEQFF
DNA: TGTGCCACCAGCAGAGAGGGGGGACAGGGCCGGAATGAGCAGTTCTTC

J: TRBJ2-5
size: -
V: TRBV13
D: -
CDR3: CASSLKVERVETQYF
DNA: TGTGCCAGCAGCTTAAAGGTAGAGAGGGTGGAGACCCAGTACTTC

J: TRBJ2-5
size: -
V: TRBV4-1
D: TRBD2
CDR3: CASSQGTSGRGETQYF
DNA: TGCGCCAGCAGCCAAGGGACTAGCGGGAGGGGAGAGACCCAGTACTTC

J: TRBJ1-1
size: -
V: TRBV27
D: TRBD1
CDR3: CASWVIRDRGTEAFF
DNA: TGTGCCAGCTGGGTCATTCGGGACAGGGGAACTGAAGCTTTCTTT

J: TRBJ2-5
size: -
V: TRBV7-9
D: TRBD1
CDR3: CASSLGGQGQETQYF
DNA: TGTGCCAGCAGCTTAGGTGGACAGGGACAAGAGACCCAGTACTTC

J: TRBJ1-5
size: -
V: TRBV7-9
D: TRBD1
CDR3: CASSLETGVGQPQHF
DNA: TGTGCCAGCAGCTTAGAGACAGGGGTGGGTCAGCCCCAGCATTTT

J: TRBJ2-3
size: -
V: TRBV15
D: TRBD2
CDR3: CATSPGLGPDTQYF
DNA: TGTGCCACCAGTCCGGGACTAGGGCCAGATACGCAGTATTTT

J: TRBJ2-5
size: -
V: TRBV27
D: -
CDR3: CASSRMEGGRNQETQYF
DNA: TGTGCCAGCAGTCGGATGGAGGGGGGTCGAAACCAAGAGACCCAGTACTTC

J: TRBJ2-2
size: -
V: TRBV21-1
D: -
CDR3: CASSKFGPGELFF
DNA: TGTGCCAGCAGCAAATTCGGCCCCGGGGAGCTGTTTTTT

J: TRBJ2-2
size: -
V: TRBV11-2
D: -
CDR3: CASSLPRIRNTGELFF
DNA: TGTGCCAGCAGCCTCCCGAGAATTCGAAACACCGGGGAGCTGTTTTTT

J: TRBJ1-3
size: -
V: TRBV6-1
D: -
CDR3: CATFSGNTIYF
DNA: TGTGCCACCTTTTCCGGAAACACCATATATTTT

J: TRBJ2-1
size: -
V: TRBV27
D: -
CDR3: CASSYGAAVYNEQFF
DNA: TGTGCCAGCAGTTATGGGGCAGCGGTCTACAATGAGCAGTTCTTC

J: TRBJ2-1
size: -
V: TRBV14
D: -
CDR3: CASSQDVQGLGQFF
DNA: TGTGCCAGCAGCCAAGACGTGCAGGGTCTCGGGCAGTTCTTC

J: TRBJ2-1
size: -
V: TRBV28
D: -
CDR3: CASSLSLAPPYNEQFF
DNA: TGTGCCAGCAGTTTATCACTAGCCCCACCCTACAATGAGCAGTTCTTC